One sample yielded the 19 T cell receptor beta chains listed below, sequenced in a study of control samples from healthy donors and cancer patients. TCRdb's table, derived via immunoSEQ multiplex PCR, lists solely in-frame clones and lacks some. The table shows 40,000 to 60,000 clones, with about 90% occurring only once. Sequenced material: PBMCs. These receptor sequences come from a man between 60 and 75 years old with head and neck cancer.

The rearrangement uses TRBV2 and TRBJ2-3; possible D gene TRBD2, 5 bases. CDR1 is SNHLY and CDR2 is FYNNEI in the germline V gene. V gave up 10 bases and J gave up 4 bases, with 18 bases separating them. CDR3 length: 14 residues. CDR3 in DNA: TGTGCCAACCTAGAAGGGTGGCGGGCAGATACGCAGTATTTT. Its translation is CANLEGWRADTQYF.

The chain combines TRBV7-3 with TRBJ2-1; 11 bases are shared with TRBD2. J gave up 9 bases and V 4 bases, and 11 bases lay outside the gene matches. Germline V gives CDR1 SGHTA, CDR2 FQGTGA. This CDR3 is 16 amino acids long. The CDR3 here is CASSSVTSGTEGEQFF. CDR3 DNA sequence: TGTGCCAGCAGCTCGGTGACTAGCGGGACGGAGGGTGAGCAGTTCTTC.

The chain recombines TRBV11-3 with TRBJ2-1; D perhaps matches TRBD1 (6 bases). V lost 5 bases and J lost 1, with 12 bases in between. Germline V CDR1 and CDR2: SGHNT, YENEEA. This CDR3 is built from 15 residues. The CDR3 DNA is TGTGCCAGCAGCCCACGGACAGTTTCCTACAATGAGCAGTTCTTC. As protein: CASSPRTVSYNEQFF.

This clone showed up just a few times. The V call is TRBV28, the J call TRBJ1-2; 9 bases are shared with TRBD1. The CDR3 is 15 amino acids. J lost 8 bases, V lost 4 bases, and 11 bases had no gene match. Germline CDR1 reads MDHEN; CDR2 reads SYDVKM. CDR3 residues: CASSSVGQGVEGYTF. In DNA form, the CDR3 reads TGTGCCAGCAGTTCAGTGGGACAGGGAGTGGAGGGCTACACCTTC.

J is TRBJ1-1 and V is TRBV6-6; no clear D gene. V was pared by 5 bases and J by 8 bases, with 18 bases between. Germline loops: CDR1 MNHNY, CDR2 SVGAGI (reference sequence). The CDR3 consists of 14 residues. The DNA for the CDR3 is TGTGCCAGCAGTACCTCCGGTGGGAGGGAAGAAGCTTTCTTT. It yields the protein CASSTSGGREEAFF.

This clone was detected only once. This chain uses TRBV7-3 with TRBJ2-5; perhaps TRBD1 as D (5 bases). Germline assignment: CDR1 SGHTA and CDR2 FQGTGA. The CDR3 loop spans 13 amino acids. The V end was cut by 2 bases, the J end by 1 base, with 5 bases between. DNA for the CDR3: TGTGCCAGCAGCTTAGGGGCCCAAGAGACCCAGTACTTC. It yields the protein CASSLGAQETQYF.

This sequence joins TRBV5-4 and TRBJ2-7; possibly TRBD1 for D (8 bases). Germline CDR1 is SGHNT and CDR2 is YYREEE (reference sequence). CDR3 size: 16 residues. The V end was cut by 4 bases, the J end by 5 bases, with 22 bases between. DNA of the CDR3: TGTGCCAGCAGCCCCCCACAGGGGGGGGCGATGGACGAGCAGTACTTC. Its protein product is CASSPPQGGAMDEQYF.

The chain has TRBV4-2 and TRBJ2-3, with TRBD2 identical over 9 bases. Germline trimming cut 3 bases from V and 8 bases from J; bases unmatched to any gene: 3. Germline V gives CDR1 LGHNA, CDR2 YNFKEQ. The CDR3 is 13 amino acids. In DNA, the CDR3 is TGTGCCAGCAGCCAGTCGACTAGCGGTACGCAGTATTTT. Translation: CASSQSTSGTQYF.

V usage is TRBV29-1 and J usage is TRBJ2-1; 8 bases agree with TRBD1. Unmatched junction bases numbered 3, after V lost 3 bases and J lost 2 bases. This CDR3 has 14 residues. The germline CDR1 and CDR2 sequences are SQVTM and ANQGSEA. CDR3 sequence reads: CSVDRTGTYNEQFF. In DNA, the CDR3 is TGCAGCGTTGACAGGACAGGGACCTACAATGAGCAGTTCTTC.

In DNA, the CDR3 is TGTGCCAGCAGCCCCAGTGGACAGGGCATCTATGGCTACACCTTC. Protein sequence: CASSPSGQGIYGYTF. The rearrangement links TRBV11-2 to TRBJ1-2; 8 bases map to TRBD1. The CDR3 totals 15 residues. CDR1 is SGHAT, CDR2 FQNNGV, per germline. V lost 5 bases, J lost 4 bases, and 9 bases stayed unmatched.

The chain joins TRBV19 to TRBJ1-5, with a tentative D call TRBD1 (6 bases). The ends were cut back, 6 bases at V and 6 bases at J, with 12 bases in the middle. CDR1 and CDR2 (germline): LNHDA, SQIVND (reference sequence). This CDR3 comprises 13 residues. In nucleotides, the CDR3 is TGTGCCAGTAGACCACAGGGTACTCAGCCCCAGCATTTT. This sequence encodes CASRPQGTQPQHF.

The DNA of the CDR3 is TGTGCCAGTAGTATAGGGGGACATCCTTTTCAGCCCCAGCATTTT. Amino acids: CASSIGGHPFQPQHF. J is TRBJ1-5 and V is TRBV19; D is perhaps TRBD1 (6 bases). Looked up from germline, CDR1 is LNHDA and CDR2 is SQIVND (reference sequence). The germline V and J ends were trimmed by 1 base and 6 bases, with 13 bases remaining between them. This CDR3 has 15 amino acids.

V gene TRBV29-1 combines with J gene TRBJ2-3; D not certain. Trimming removed 3 bases from V and 2 bases from J, with 6 bases in between. CDR3 length: 12 residues. The germline V gene has CDR1 SQVTM and CDR2 ANQGSEA. The CDR3 DNA follows: TGCAGCGTTGACTCGGTCACAGATACGCAGTATTTT. This gives the protein CSVDSVTDTQYF.

The chain has TRBV28 and TRBJ1-2, with 12 bases identical to TRBD1. Trimming at V came to 4 bases and at J to 6 bases, leaving 3 bases not matched to a gene. CDR3 length equals 14 residues. From germline, CDR1 is MDHEN and CDR2 SYDVKM. Here the CDR3 DNA reads TGTGCCAGCAGTTGGGGGACAGGGGGCAATGGCTACACCTTC. Its protein is CASSWGTGGNGYTF.

This clone was detected a few times. V usage is TRBV5-1 and J usage is TRBJ2-3, with 10 nucleotides matching TRBD2. Losses at the gene ends were 4 bases for V and 1 base for J; bases not matched to a gene: 3. CDR1 and CDR2 from the germline V gene are SGHRS and YFSETQ. The CDR3 consists of 15 residues. CDR3 DNA sequence: TGCGCCAGCAGCCCAGGACTAGCGGGCACAGATACGCAGTATTTT. This translates into CASSPGLAGTDTQYF.

J is TRBJ1-5 and V is TRBV28; weak D call: TRBD1 (6 bases). In germline, CDR1 is MDHEN, CDR2 SYDVKM. Trimming shortened V by 2 bases and J by 3 bases, and 11 bases separated the two germline ends. The CDR3 length is 15 residues. The CDR3 DNA sequence: TGTGCCAGCAGTTTACTACAGGGAATCAATCAGCCCCAGCATTTT. Protein sequence: CASSLLQGINQPQHF.

This clone was recorded a few times. This chain joins TRBV6-5 and TRBJ1-1; 7 bases map to TRBD1. J gave up 6 bases and V 2 bases, and 9 bases lay outside the gene matches. The CDR3 contains 15 residues. Germline V CDR1 and CDR2: MNHEY, SVGAGI. CDR3 protein: CASSYRSGQLPEAFF. In DNA form, the CDR3 reads TGTGCCAGCAGTTACAGGTCGGGACAGCTACCTGAAGCTTTCTTT.

The genes are TRBV19 and TRBJ1-1; TRBD1 matches 10 bases. The CDR3 has 17 amino acids. V was clipped by 6 bases and J by 8 bases; unmatched bases: 18. Germline-derived CDR1 and CDR2 are LNHDA and SQIVND (reference sequence). The CDR3 reads CASSQSGTGVLGQEAFF. The CDR3, as DNA: TGTGCCAGTAGCCAGTCCGGGACAGGGGTGCTAGGCCAAGAAGCTTTCTTT. The entire variable domain, with the rest obtained from reference TRBV19 and TRBJ1-1, is as follows: DGGITQSPKYLFRKEGQNVTLSCEQNLNHDAMYWYRQDPGQGLRLIYYSQIVNDFQKGDIAEGYSVSREKKESFPLTVTSAQKNPTAFYLCASSQSGTGVLGQEAFFGQGTRLTVV.

The chain couples TRBV28 to TRBJ2-2; D could derive from TRBD1 or TRBD2 (5 bases each). V was pared by 6 bases and J by 4 bases, with 18 bases between. CDR1 is MDHEN and CDR2 is SYDVKM in the germline V gene. The CDR3 is 16 residues long. This CDR3 is CASSHPPRDPTGELFF. The CDR3, as DNA: TGTGCCAGCAGCCACCCGCCCCGGGACCCCACCGGGGAGCTGTTTTTT.